This T cell receptor beta chain was sequenced for a study of blood T cell repertoires in COVID-19. Produced via immunoSEQ multiplex PCR; TCRdb's table is partial and in-frame only. The sample consists of more than 300,000 clones, 87% of them appearing once. Trimming cost V 9 bases and J 3 bases, with 12 bases left between them. The CDR3 totals 13 residues. The source of this sequence is a woman in her forties or fifties with COVID-19, enrolled during active disease. Sequences were obtained from peripheral blood. The chain is built from TRBV12-3 or TRBV12-4 and TRBJ2-1; possible D gene TRBD2, 6 bases. The CDR3 bases are TGTGCCAGTTCCGGGAGTTTCTACAATGAGCAGTTCTTC. This translates into CASSGSFYNEQFF.